This T cell receptor beta chain was identified during a study of human T cells and chemical hapten exposure. Regarding time point: pre-sensitization, week 0. The sample's treatment: therapeutic diphenylcyclopropenone sensitization with weekly scalp DPC. The CDR3 covers 15 residues. The V end was cut by 5 bases, the J end by 5 bases, with 19 bases between. Germline assignment: CDR1 SGHAT and CDR2 FQDESV (reference sequence). Findings of the study overall: All donors were alopecia patients, so their immunity may differ from that of healthy people. Expanded TCRs made up significantly more big CDR3 similarity clusters than controls did.

TCRdb itself ran the RACE reads through MiXCR, one entry per CDR3 protein. The table lists around 110,000 distinct CDR3 sequences, roughly an eighth of them singletons. This clonotype is a singleton in its sample. What it binds is not known. The sequencing used whole blood, collected in connection with sensitization to the hapten diphenylcyclopropenone (DPC). The rearrangement links TRBV11-1 to TRBJ2-7, with D possibly matching TRBD2 (5 bases). This TCR was sampled from a woman aged 45 to 65 with alopecia areata. Some clones in this sample may be carry-over from other donors' samples. CDR3 DNA sequence: TGTGCCAGCAGCCCCGGAGGTGCTAATCTGAACGAGCAGTACTTC. Encoded protein: CASSPGGANLNEQYF.